This is a list of T cell receptor beta chains from one sample in a study of radiation and T cells in renal cell carcinoma. Clones were sequenced by immunoSEQ multiplex PCR, and TCRdb holds only the in-frame ones, with some missing. The table includes about 130,000 clones, roughly four fifths detected once. The sample was blood, taken from a patient whose treatment included radiotherapy and nephrectomy. The receptor source for this set is a man in his fifties or sixties with renal cell carcinoma. The CDR3 runs from the conserved cysteine through the conserved F or W. A D gene is named only where the DNA matches it firmly. Expanded clones are given a class, and other clones once, few, many or no size at all.

size	V	J	D	DNA	CDR3
.	TRBV5-5	TRBJ2-5	TRBD2	TGTGCCAGCAGCTACGGTAGCGGGGGACAAGAGACCCAGTACTTC	CASSYGSGGQETQYF
.	TRBV30	TRBJ1-2	.	TGTGCCTGGAGTCTACCTCATCATGGCTACACCTTC	CAWSLPHHGYTF
.	TRBV5-1	TRBJ2-1	TRBD2	TGCGCCAGCAGCTTGGCTCTAGCGGGATACAATGAGCAGTTCTTC	CASSLALAGYNEQFF
.	TRBV7-3	TRBJ1-1	.	TGTGCCAGCAGCGATCTGGGGCGGGACACTGAAGCTTTCTTT	CASSDLGRDTEAFF
.	TRBV5-4	TRBJ2-1	.	TGTGCCAGCAGCCTTGGAGGGGACGATTACAATGAGCAGTTCTTC	CASSLGGDDYNEQFF
.	TRBV27	TRBJ2-2	.	TGTGCCAGCAGTTTAGACCGCACCGGGGAGCTGTTTTTT	CASSLDRTGELFF
few	TRBV7-2	TRBJ1-2	TRBD1	TGTGCCAGCAGCTTAAATGGACAGGGACCTTTTGGCTACACCTTC	CASSLNGQGPFGYTF
.	TRBV23-1	TRBJ1-5	.	TGCGCCACCTACCATCAGCCCCAGCATTTT	CATYHQPQHF
.	TRBV30	TRBJ1-6	.	TGTGCCTGGAGCCTTTCCCCCGCGAGGGGAACTCACTTT	CAWSLSPARGTHF
once	TRBV6-1	TRBJ1-2	.	TGTGCCAGCAGTCCACAGGGATCGCCAAATTATGGCTACACCTTC	CASSPQGSPNYGYTF
.	TRBV25-1	TRBJ2-3	TRBD1	TGTGCCAGCAGTGGGGACAGGGGCACAGATACGCAGTATTTT	CASSGDRGTDTQYF
.	TRBV11-2	TRBJ2-3	TRBD1	TGTGCCAGCAGCTCCGGGACAGGGTTCGCAGATACGCAGTATTTT	CASSSGTGFADTQYF
.	TRBV9	TRBJ2-7	TRBD2	TGTGCCAGCAGCGTAGTCCAGGGACTAGCGGAGTTCTACGAGCAGTACTTC	CASSVVQGLAEFYEQYF
.	TRBV5-4	TRBJ1-2	.	TGTGCCAGCAGCTTTAGCAGGAGCTATGGCTACACCTTC	CASSFSRSYGYTF
.	TRBV13	TRBJ2-2	TRBD1	TGTGCCAGCACCCACCAGGACAGGCCGAACACCGGGGAGCTGTTTTTT	CASTHQDRPNTGELFF
.	TRBV30	TRBJ1-3	.	TGTGCCTGGAGTCCGGGGAGTTCTGGAAACACCATATATTTT	CAWSPGSSGNTIYF
.	TRBV23-1	TRBJ2-7	.	TGCGCCAGCAGTCCGGAGGGACACGGGACCTACGAGCAGTACTTC	CASSPEGHGTYEQYF
.	TRBV21-1	TRBJ1-1	.	TGTGCCAGCAGCAAGGGACAGGGGTCCTTTGAAGCTTTCTTT	CASSKGQGSFEAFF
.	TRBV7-7	TRBJ2-1	TRBD2	TGTGCTAGCAGCCCCCCGGGGAGGGTTGAGCAGTTCTTC	CASSPPGRVEQFF
once	TRBV5-1	TRBJ1-2	.	TGCGCCAGCAGCTTGGGAGCACAAAACTATGGCTACACCTTC	CASSLGAQNYGYTF
few	TRBV6-5	TRBJ2-2	.	TGTGCCAGCACTCTAGGCTCAGGTCCGATCGGGGAGCTGTTTTTT	CASTLGSGPIGELFF
once	TRBV5-1	TRBJ1-5	.	TGCGCCAGCAGCTTGGAAGGGAATAGCAATCAGCCCCAGCATTTT	CASSLEGNSNQPQHF
.	TRBV5-1	TRBJ2-1	.	TGCGCCAGCAGTCGCTCGGGGGAGCAGTTCTTC	CASSRSGEQFF
.	TRBV11-2	TRBJ2-1	.	TGTGCCAGCAGCTTAGCGGGAGTTGGGTACAATGAGCAGTTCTTC	CASSLAGVGYNEQFF
.	TRBV19	TRBJ1-2	TRBD1	TGTGCCAGTAGTCCTTCGGGACAGGGAGGGTCTATCTATGGCTACACCTTC	CASSPSGQGGSIYGYTF
.	TRBV5-1	TRBJ1-1	.	TGCGCCAGCAGCGCGTCGAACACTGAAGCTTTCTTT	CASSASNTEAFF
.	TRBV29-1	TRBJ2-2	.	TGCAGCGTTGAACCCTCTAACACCGGGGAGCTGTTTTTT	CSVEPSNTGELFF
.	TRBV28	TRBJ1-2	.	TGTGCCACCGTTAGGATACAGGGAGCGGAGGGCTACACCTTC	CATVRIQGAEGYTF
.	TRBV6-4	TRBJ2-7	TRBD1	TGTGCCAGCGAGTCGGGACAGGGGTACCCATCCTACGAGCAGTACTTC	CASESGQGYPSYEQYF
.	TRBV7-2	TRBJ2-7	TRBD2	TGTGCCAGCAGCGGAGCTAGCGGGGGCTCCTACGAGCAGTACTTC	CASSGASGGSYEQYF
.	TRBV4-2	TRBJ2-3	TRBD2	TGTGCCAGCAGCCTAGCGGGGGGGCCGATAGATACGCAGTATTTT	CASSLAGGPIDTQYF
.	TRBV6-4	TRBJ1-1	.	TGTGCCAGCAGCCGTACATGGGAAGAAGCTTTCTTT	CASSRTWEEAFF
.	TRBV18	TRBJ2-7	TRBD2	TGTGCCAGCTCACTCAGCGGGGATTACGAGCAGTACTTC	CASSLSGDYEQYF
few	TRBV7-9	TRBJ2-6	.	TGTGCCAGCAGCTTGGGTTTCTCTGGGGCCAACGTCCTGACTTTC	CASSLGFSGANVLTF
.	TRBV18	TRBJ2-2	.	TGTGCCAGCTCACCAAGAGCCGGGGGCCACACCGGGGAGCTGTTTTTT	CASSPRAGGHTGELFF
few	TRBV7-2	TRBJ1-2	.	TGTGCCAGCAGCTTAGGGTTGGGGTATGGCTACACCTTC	CASSLGLGYGYTF
.	TRBV28	TRBJ2-5	.	TGTGCCAGCAGTTCCCCCCCAGCGGAGCAATCCCAGTACTTC	CASSSPPAEQSQYF
.	TRBV6-1	TRBJ2-2	TRBD1	TGTGCCAGCAGTGAAACCAGGGGGACCGGGGAGCTGTTTTTT	CASSETRGTGELFF
.	TRBV4-3	TRBJ1-1	.	TGCGCCAGCAGCCCCAGGACGGGCCCGGGCGCTGAAGCTTTCTTT	CASSPRTGPGAEAFF
.	TRBV28	TRBJ1-1	.	TGTGCCAGCAGTTCCGACGGTCTGAACACTGAAGCTTTCTTT	CASSSDGLNTEAFF
few	TRBV7-9	TRBJ1-1	.	TGTGCCAGCAGCTCGAGGGGGGGCGCGTGGACTGAAGCTTTCTTT	CASSSRGGAWTEAFF
.	TRBV10-3	TRBJ2-6	.	TGTGCCATCAGTGAATCCGTGATCAGAACAAACTCTGGGGCCAACGTCCTGACTTTC	CAISESVIRTNSGANVLTF
.	TRBV30	TRBJ1-4	.	TGTGCCTGGAGTATCGGACGGATCACAAATGAAAAACTGTTTTTT	CAWSIGRITNEKLFF
.	TRBV6-6	TRBJ2-1	.	TGTGCCAGCAGTTACGCAGGTAACTCCTACAATGAGCAGTTCTTC	CASSYAGNSYNEQFF
once	TRBV5-1	TRBJ1-1	TRBD1	TGCGCCAGCAGCTTGTCCCCAGGGGGAGTGGAAGAAGCTTTCTTT	CASSLSPGGVEEAFF
.	TRBV2	TRBJ1-5	TRBD1	TGTGCCAGCAGTTCCGGGACAGGGTCGAATCAGCCCCAGCATTTT	CASSSGTGSNQPQHF
once	TRBV4-2	TRBJ2-7	.	TGTGCCAGCAGCCACACTTTACTTTACGAGCAGTACTTC	CASSHTLLYEQYF
.	TRBV21-1	TRBJ1-1	.	TGTGCCAGCAGCCCCCGACAGGGAAGGACTGAAGCTTTCTTT	CASSPRQGRTEAFF
few	TRBV9	TRBJ2-5	TRBD2	TGTGCCAGCAGCGTAGCGGGGGGGTATCAAGAGACCCAGTACTTC	CASSVAGGYQETQYF
.	TRBV6-5	TRBJ1-1	.	TGTGTCAGCAGTTACTCGATGGGGCACACTGAAGCTTTCTTT	CVSSYSMGHTEAFF
.	TRBV5-1	TRBJ2-4	.	TGCGCCAGCAGCCAGGACAGCGGCAAAAACATTCAGTACTTC	CASSQDSGKNIQYF
.	TRBV6-4	TRBJ2-2	.	TGTGCCAGCAGCCGCAGGGTCGCCGGGGAGCTGTTTTTT	CASSRRVAGELFF
.	TRBV19	TRBJ2-3	.	TGTGCCAGTAAGGTGGGGCATGGCACAGATACGCAGTATTTT	CASKVGHGTDTQYF